The clone carrying this T cell receptor (beta chain) was picked up a small number of times. The antigen is unknown. The sample comes from a study of T-cell memory formation after mild COVID-19. Study-wide context: TCR clusters mostly belonged to single donors.

Sample barcodes and UMIs were carried by the TCR alpha and TCR beta cDNA libraries that 5'RACE generated with constant-segment primers. TCRdb fed the 5' RACE reads into MiXCR, producing one record per CDR3 protein. The sample includes hundreds of thousands of distinct CDR3 sequences, 13% to 15% of them seen just once. Germline V gene sequence: CDR1 GTSNPN, CDR2 SVGIG (reference sequence). V gave up 0 bases and J gave up 3 bases, with 9 bases separating them. The CDR3 has 13 amino acids. Findings and caveats of the study: Second-wave clones peaking on day 37 lacked confirmed SARS-CoV-2 specificity. Several responding clones turned up in pre-infection memory, indicating that cross-reactive memory may have taken part.

The chain has TRBV30 and TRBJ2-7; no definite D call. The sequence came from a man between 18 and 35 years old who had mild COVID-19 (a few samples of this study predate the infection). Cell type and time point are not known. What was sequenced was PBMCs or a T cell subset sorted from them (not recorded which). In DNA form, the CDR3 reads TGTGCCTGGAGTGTTGTAGCCGGCTACGAGCAGTACTTC. Translation: CAWSVVAGYEQYF.